This passage covers 24 T cell receptor beta chains from one sample sequenced in a study of blood T cell repertoires in COVID-19. Data came from immunoSEQ multiplex PCR; TCRdb stores just in-frame clones and leaves some out. The profile shows more than 150,000 clones, under 85% of them singletons. The sequenced material came from peripheral blood. These receptors were obtained from a human donor in a cohort sampled during active COVID-19.

V is TRBV19 and J is TRBJ1-1; the D gene is possibly TRBD1 (5 bases). This CDR3 contains 15 residues. Germline assignment: CDR1 LNHDA and CDR2 SQIVND (reference sequence). With 7 bases removed from V and 4 bases from J, the gap between germline ends came to 19 bases. DNA of the CDR3: TGTGCCAGTACCGGTAGCAGGGCCCTCGGCACTGAAGCTTTCTTT. This translates into CASTGSRALGTEAFF.

This clone was recorded only once. J is TRBJ2-6 and V is TRBV7-9; D not resolved. V lost 0 bases and J 0 bases, leaving 15 bases between the germline ends. CDR3 length: 19 amino acids. The V gene's germline CDR1 is SEHNR and CDR2 FQNEAQ (reference sequence). This CDR3 is CASSLAYSGTFSGANVLTF. CDR3 DNA: TGTGCCAGCAGCTTAGCGTATTCAGGTACTTTCTCTGGGGCCAACGTCCTGACTTTC.

The chain carries TRBV18 and TRBJ2-2; 10 positions match TRBD2. The trim removed 3 bases at V and 7 bases at J, leaving 5 bases unmatched. The CDR3 sequence is 15 residues long. Germline CDR1 is KGHSH and CDR2 is LQKENI. Here the CDR3 DNA reads TGTGCCAGCTCACCGGAGCGGGGGGGCATCGGGGAGCTGTTTTTT. Translation gives CASSPERGGIGELFF. The whole variable domain, remainder taken from reference TRBV18 and TRBJ2-2, is NAGVMQNPRHLVRRRGQEARLRCSPMKGHSHVYWYRQLPEEGLKFMVYLQKENIIDESGMPKERFSAEFPKEGPSILRIQQVVRGDSAAYFCASSPERGGIGELFFGEGSRLTVL.

V usage is TRBV5-1 and J usage is TRBJ1-1; D not certain. The CDR3 covers 12 residues. From germline, CDR1 is SGHRS and CDR2 YFSETQ. The V gene lost 7 bases and the J gene lost 1 base, with 8 bases spanning the gap. The CDR3 DNA reads as TGCGCCAGCCCAAGCCGGAACACTGAAGCTTTCTTT. Translation gives CASPSRNTEAFF.

The rearrangement uses TRBV5-1 and TRBJ1-1; D is uncertain. Germline V gives CDR1 SGHRS, CDR2 YFSETQ. This CDR3 contains 14 residues. Trimming cost V 4 bases and J 0 bases, with 10 bases left between them. The CDR3 protein is CASSRGSMNTEAFF. The CDR3 DNA reads TGCGCCAGCAGCCGCGGATCTATGAACACTGAAGCTTTCTTT. Using reference TRBV5-1 and TRBJ1-1 for the parts outside the CDR3, the full variable domain is KAGVTQTPRYLIKTRGQQVTLSCSPISGHRSVSWYQQTPGQGLQFLFEYFSETQRNKGNFPGRFSGRQFSNSRSEMNVSTLELGDSALYLCASSRGSMNTEAFFGQGTRLTVV.

V gene TRBV4-1 combines with J gene TRBJ1-5; 8 bases fit TRBD1. V was clipped by 3 bases and J by 4 bases; unmatched bases: 5. Germline V gene data show CDR1 as MGHRA and CDR2 as YSYEKL. CDR3 length equals 15 residues. The CDR3 reads CASSHLGQGNQPQHF. In DNA, the CDR3 is TGCGCCAGCAGCCATTTAGGACAGGGTAATCAGCCCCAGCATTTT.

This clone was counted once. The chain links TRBV10-3 to TRBJ1-2; possibly TRBD1 for D (6 bases). Trimming removed 8 bases at V and 4 bases at J, with 17 bases between. Per the germline V gene, CDR1 is ENHRY and CDR2 is SYGVKD. This CDR3 region has 14 residues. CDR3 sequence: CAIRSTGSSYGYTF. CDR3 nucleotide sequence: TGTGCCATCCGATCAACAGGGTCGAGCTATGGCTACACCTTC.

A single count supports this clone. The rearrangement uses TRBV9 and TRBJ2-5, with D possibly matching TRBD2 (6 bases). The V and J ends lost 4 bases and 3 bases respectively, with 13 bases between them. CDR1 SGDLS and CDR2 YYNGEE come from the germline V gene. The CDR3 has 14 residues. CDR3 coding DNA: TGTGCCAGCAGCCCTAGTGGCGGGGAAGAGACCCAGTACTTC. This sequence encodes CASSPSGGEETQYF. Using reference TRBV9 and TRBJ2-5 for the parts outside the CDR3, the full variable domain is DSGVTQTPKHLITATGQRVTLRCSPRSGDLSVYWYQQSLDQGLQFLIQYYNGEERAKGNILERFSAQQFPDLHSELNLSSLELGDSALYFCASSPSGGEETQYFGPGTRLLVL.

This chain links TRBV7-9 with TRBJ2-1; no definite D call. The CDR3 runs 13 residues. Looked up from germline, CDR1 is SEHNR and CDR2 is FQNEAQ (reference sequence). V lost 4 bases, J lost 9 bases, and 13 bases lay in between. The CDR3 protein is CASSSLPSGEQFF. The CDR3 nucleotides read TGTGCCAGCAGCTCCCTCCCTTCGGGTGAGCAGTTCTTC.

CDR3 protein: CATSRDFSGGFQPQHF. The CDR3 DNA follows: TGTGCCACCAGCAGAGATTTCTCCGGGGGATTTCAGCCCCAGCATTTT. The J gene is TRBJ1-5, the V gene TRBV15; possible D gene TRBD1, 5 bases. V dropped 0 bases and J dropped 6 bases, with 15 bases sitting between them. This CDR3 spans 16 amino acids. The germline V gene has CDR1 LNHNV and CDR2 YYDKDF (reference sequence).

The chain carries TRBV6-4 and TRBJ2-3, with 10 nucleotides matching TRBD2. The CDR3 spans 16 residues. V gave up 4 bases and J gave up 1 base; unmatched junction bases: 5. Germline lookup yields CDR1 MRHNA and CDR2 SNTAGT. The CDR3 region is CASSAIGTSGTDTQYF. The CDR3 bases are TGTGCCAGCAGTGCGATCGGGACTAGCGGCACAGATACGCAGTATTTT.

The chain carries TRBV4-1 and TRBJ1-2; D is unresolved. The CDR3 runs 14 residues. V was clipped by 3 bases and J by 7 bases, with 15 bases between them. CDR1 and CDR2 from the germline V gene are MGHRA and YSYEKL. The CDR3 DNA follows: TGCGCCAGCAGCCACAATCAGGTCGAGGGTGGCTACACCTTC. Its protein product is CASSHNQVEGGYTF.

The V call is TRBV5-1, the J call TRBJ2-5, with TRBD1 matching 7 bases. The CDR3 covers 14 residues. The V gene's germline CDR1 is SGHRS and CDR2 YFSETQ. The junction had 4 bases not matched to a gene; V was cut back by 4 bases and J by 1 base. CDR3 DNA sequence: TGCGCCAGCAGCCTGGGACAGTCCCAAGAGACCCAGTACTTC. Translated, it gives CASSLGQSQETQYF.

The chain has TRBV11-2 and TRBJ2-7, with TRBD2 identical over 7 bases. The germline gives CDR1 SGHAT, CDR2 FQNNGV. This CDR3 has 14 residues. The V segment lost 3 bases and the J segment 2 bases; nucleotides outside the gene matches: 4. The CDR3 here is CASSFSSGTYEQYF. Written as DNA, the CDR3 is TGTGCCAGCAGCTTTTCTAGCGGAACCTACGAGCAGTACTTC.

The gene calls are TRBV6-5 and TRBJ1-4; D is uncertain. The CDR3 length is 13 residues. V was cut by 6 bases and J by 6 bases, with 11 bases left in between. From germline, CDR1 is MNHEY and CDR2 SVGAGI. CDR3 region: CASRPTADEKLFF. In nucleotides, the CDR3 is TGTGCCAGCAGGCCCACCGCGGATGAAAAACTGTTTTTT.

This clone was seen only a few times. This chain links TRBV30 with TRBJ1-2, with D uncertain. Germline loops: CDR1 GTSNPN, CDR2 SVGIG (reference sequence). The CDR3 runs to 14 residues. The V end lost 0 bases, the J end lost 0 bases, and 8 bases lay between the germline ends. In nucleotides, the CDR3 is TGTGCCTGGAGTGTACAAGACACTAACTATGGCTACACCTTC. The encoded protein is CAWSVQDTNYGYTF. Drawing the rest from reference TRBV30 and TRBJ1-2, the complete variable domain is SQTIHQWPATLVQPVGSPLSLECTVEGTSNPNLYWYRQAAGRGLQLLFYSVGIGQISSEVPQNLSASRPQDRQFILSSKKLLLSDSGFYLCAWSVQDTNYGYTFGSGTRLTVV.

The V gene is TRBV2, the J gene TRBJ2-1; TRBD2 aligns across 12 bases. The CDR3 consists of 18 residues. V lost 7 bases and J lost 0; bases outside the gene matches: 10. Germline-derived CDR1 and CDR2 are SNHLY and FYNNEI. CDR3 loop: CASKKGRTSGASYNEQFF. CDR3 bases: TGTGCCAGCAAGAAAGGAAGGACTAGCGGGGCCTCCTACAATGAGCAGTTCTTC.

The genes are TRBV6-2 or TRBV6-3 and TRBJ1-3; maybe TRBD1 (5 bases). V shed 5 bases and J shed 6 bases, with 17 bases lying between them. CDR3 size: 15 residues. Germline lookup yields CDR1 MNHEY and CDR2 SVGEGT. CDR3 region: CASSAARQPKNTIYF. In nucleotides, the CDR3 is TGTGCCAGCAGTGCCGCACGACAGCCGAAAAACACCATATATTTT.

The rearrangement links TRBV7-9 to TRBJ2-1, with D perhaps TRBD2 (6 bases). Trimming took 5 bases from V and 6 from J, leaving 14 bases between them. Germline values: CDR1 SEHNR, CDR2 FQNEAQ (reference sequence). The CDR3 totals 14 residues. For the CDR3, the DNA is TGTGCCAGCAGCGTGCGGGACGGACCCAATGAGCAGTTCTTC. The encoded protein is CASSVRDGPNEQFF.

This clone was picked up one time. The chain joins TRBV11-2 to TRBJ2-1, with 9 positions matching TRBD2. The germline CDR1 and CDR2 sequences are SGHAT and FQNNGV. This CDR3 has 18 residues. Trimming cost V 5 bases and J 7 bases; bases outside gene matches: 18. CDR3 region: CASSRGPSGGPYENEQFF. The CDR3 DNA sequence: TGTGCCAGCAGCCGAGGTCCCAGCGGGGGGCCTTACGAGAATGAGCAGTTCTTC.

The chain links TRBV6-5 to TRBJ2-7; D might be TRBD2 (5 bases). This CDR3 is 13 amino acids long. Germline V gene lookup returns CDR1 MNHEY and CDR2 SVGAGI. The V and J ends lost 2 bases and 6 bases respectively, with 11 bases between them. The CDR3 DNA sequence: TGTGCCAGCAGTTACCCGAGAGGGTTCGAGCAGTACTTC. It translates to CASSYPRGFEQYF.

The V gene is TRBV19, the J gene TRBJ1-5; TRBD1 is a possible D gene (5 bases). Germline V gene sequence: CDR1 LNHDA, CDR2 SQIVND (reference sequence). Trimming left V 1 base short and J 8 bases short, with 15 bases between. The CDR3 length is 15 residues. Written as DNA, the CDR3 is TGTGCCAGTAGTATAGGTGGGGCAGGGACTGAGCCCCAGCATTTT. Protein sequence: CASSIGGAGTEPQHF.

The rearrangement joins TRBV3-1 (or the pseudogene TRBV3-2) to TRBJ2-3, with 10 bases identical to TRBD2. After removal of 2 bases from V and 12 bases from J, the junction contained 8 bases not matched to a gene. The CDR3 totals 14 residues. Germline V gene lookup returns CDR1 LGHDT and CDR2 YNNKEL (reference sequence). The CDR3 sequence: CASSQQAGGPSQYF. The CDR3, as DNA: TGTGCCAGCAGCCAACAAGCGGGGGGGCCAAGCCAGTATTTT.

The chain is built from TRBV5-1 and TRBJ1-6; 12 nucleotides align to TRBD1. The germline gives CDR1 SGHRS, CDR2 YFSETQ. J was trimmed by 8 bases and V by 3 bases; bases with no gene match: 6. The CDR3 consists of 16 residues. CDR3 DNA: TGCGCCAGCAGCTGGGGACAGGGGGCGGATTATTCACCCCTCCACTTT. Translated: CASSWGQGADYSPLHF.